This T cell receptor beta chain derives from a study of radiation and T cells in renal cell carcinoma. With regard to this clone: The antigen is unknown.

J was trimmed by 5 bases and V by 8 bases; bases with no gene match: 11. The CDR3 loop spans 14 amino acids. Germline V gene sequence: CDR1 MNHNY, CDR2 SVGAGI (reference sequence). Sequencing was performed with immunoSEQ multiplex PCR; in TCRdb, only in-frame clones are kept and a portion is missing. The sample records around 23,000 clones, roughly 53% being singletons. Treatment specified: treatment-naive control, cytoreductive nephrectomy. Treatment-naive patients without radiation supplied the control tumors at nephrectomy. Regarding the study as a whole: Irradiated tumors held more dominant CDR3 motifs than control tumors. Compared with controls, irradiated tumors showed greater TCR clonality. Only small tumor regions of around 1 g were sampled.

This rearrangement joins TRBV6-6 to TRBJ1-1, with 7 positions matching TRBD1. Source: tumor tissue, taken from a patient whose treatment was nephrectomy without radiotherapy. The clonotype was recovered from a human donor with renal cell carcinoma. In DNA, the CDR3 is TGTGCCAGCTCCGAGACAGGGACTTGGACTGAAGCTTTCTTT. It encodes CASSETGTWTEAFF.